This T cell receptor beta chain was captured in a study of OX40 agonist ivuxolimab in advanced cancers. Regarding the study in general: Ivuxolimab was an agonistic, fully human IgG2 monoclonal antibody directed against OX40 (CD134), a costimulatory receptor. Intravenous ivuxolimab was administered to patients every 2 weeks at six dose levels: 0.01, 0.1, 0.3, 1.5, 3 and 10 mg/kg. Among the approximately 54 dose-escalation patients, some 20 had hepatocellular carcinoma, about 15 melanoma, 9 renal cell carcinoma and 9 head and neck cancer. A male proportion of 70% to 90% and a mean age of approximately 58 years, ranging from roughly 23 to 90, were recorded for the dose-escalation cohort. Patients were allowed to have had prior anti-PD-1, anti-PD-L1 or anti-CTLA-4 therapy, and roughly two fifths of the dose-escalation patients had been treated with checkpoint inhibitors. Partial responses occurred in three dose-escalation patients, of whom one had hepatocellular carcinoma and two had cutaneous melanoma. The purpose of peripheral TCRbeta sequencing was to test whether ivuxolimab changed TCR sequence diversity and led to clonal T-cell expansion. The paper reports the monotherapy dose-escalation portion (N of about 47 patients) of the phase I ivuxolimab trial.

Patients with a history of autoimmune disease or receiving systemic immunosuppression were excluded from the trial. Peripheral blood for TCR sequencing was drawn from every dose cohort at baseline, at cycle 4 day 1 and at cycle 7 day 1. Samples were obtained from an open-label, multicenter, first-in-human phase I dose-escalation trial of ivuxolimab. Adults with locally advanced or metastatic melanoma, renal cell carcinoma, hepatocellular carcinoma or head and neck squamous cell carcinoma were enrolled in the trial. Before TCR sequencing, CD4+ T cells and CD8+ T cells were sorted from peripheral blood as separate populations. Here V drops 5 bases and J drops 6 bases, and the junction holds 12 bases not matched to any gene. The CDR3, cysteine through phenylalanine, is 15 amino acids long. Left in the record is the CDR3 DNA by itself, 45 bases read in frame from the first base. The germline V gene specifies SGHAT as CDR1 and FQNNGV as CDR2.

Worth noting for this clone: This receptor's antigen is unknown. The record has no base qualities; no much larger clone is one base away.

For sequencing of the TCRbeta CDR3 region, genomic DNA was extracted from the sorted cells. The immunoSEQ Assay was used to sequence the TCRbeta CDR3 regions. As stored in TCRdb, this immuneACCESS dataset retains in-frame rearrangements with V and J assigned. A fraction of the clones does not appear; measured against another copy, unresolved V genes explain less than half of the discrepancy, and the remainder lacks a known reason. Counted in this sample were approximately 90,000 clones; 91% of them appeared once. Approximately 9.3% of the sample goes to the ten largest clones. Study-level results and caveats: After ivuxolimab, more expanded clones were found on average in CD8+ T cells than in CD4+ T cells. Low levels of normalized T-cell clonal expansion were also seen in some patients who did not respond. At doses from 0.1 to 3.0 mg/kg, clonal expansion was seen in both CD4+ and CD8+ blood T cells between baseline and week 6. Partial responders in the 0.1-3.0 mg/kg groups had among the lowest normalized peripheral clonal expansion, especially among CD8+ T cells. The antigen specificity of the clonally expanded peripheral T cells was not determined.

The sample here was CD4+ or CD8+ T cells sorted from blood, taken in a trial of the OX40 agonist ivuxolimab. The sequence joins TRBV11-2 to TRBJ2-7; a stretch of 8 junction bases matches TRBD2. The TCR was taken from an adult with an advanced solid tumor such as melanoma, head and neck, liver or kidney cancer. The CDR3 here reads CASSISGTSLGEQYF. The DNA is TGTGCCAGCAGCATTTCCGGGACTAGTCTAGGCGAGCAGTACTTC.